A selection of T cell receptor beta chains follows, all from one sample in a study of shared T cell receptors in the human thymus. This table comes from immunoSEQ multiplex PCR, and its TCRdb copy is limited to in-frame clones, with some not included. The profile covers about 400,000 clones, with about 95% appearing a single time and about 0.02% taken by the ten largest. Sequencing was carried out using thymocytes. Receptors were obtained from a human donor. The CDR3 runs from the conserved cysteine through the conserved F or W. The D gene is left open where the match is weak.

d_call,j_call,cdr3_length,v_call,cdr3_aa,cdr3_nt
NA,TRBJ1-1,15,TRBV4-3,CASSHAQGPGTEAFF,TGCGCCAGCAGCCACGCCCAGGGTCCAGGCACTGAAGCTTTCTTT
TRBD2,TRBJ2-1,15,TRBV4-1,CASSQTSGRDNEQFF,TGCGCCAGCAGCCAGACTAGCGGGAGGGACAATGAGCAGTTCTTC
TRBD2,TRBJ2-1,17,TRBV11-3,CASSLEGPGGRFDEQFF,TGTGCCAGCAGCTTAGAGGGACCGGGAGGGCGATTTGATGAGCAGTTCTTC
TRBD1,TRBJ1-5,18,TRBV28,CASSRTDRMEFSNQPQHF,TGTGCCAGCAGCCGTACGGACAGGATGGAATTTAGCAATCAGCCCCAGCATTTT
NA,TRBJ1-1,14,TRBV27,CASTQDRRNTEAFF,TGTGCCAGCACTCAGGACAGACGGAACACTGAAGCTTTCTTT
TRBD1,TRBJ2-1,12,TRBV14,CASGDRGDEQFF,TGTGCCAGCGGGGACAGGGGCGATGAGCAGTTCTTC
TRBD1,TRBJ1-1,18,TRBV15,CATSSDLPRDRLKPEAFF,TGTGCCACCAGCAGCGACCTCCCCAGGGACAGGCTGAAACCTGAAGCTTTCTTT
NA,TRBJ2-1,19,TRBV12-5,CASGSVANSTPESYNEQFF,TGTGCTAGTGGTTCCGTAGCCAACTCCACCCCCGAGTCCTACAATGAGCAGTTCTTC
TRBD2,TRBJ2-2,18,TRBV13,CASSLGLPSGSRTGELFF,TGTGCCAGCAGCTTAGGCCTCCCTAGCGGGAGCCGGACCGGGGAGCTGTTTTTT
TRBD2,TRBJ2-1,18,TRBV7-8,CASSLLRLAGDSYNEQFF,TGTGCCAGCAGCTTATTGAGGCTAGCGGGAGATTCCTACAATGAGCAGTTCTTC
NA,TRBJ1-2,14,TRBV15,CATSRDQSGYGYTF,TGTGCCACCAGCAGAGACCAGAGTGGCTATGGCTACACCTTC
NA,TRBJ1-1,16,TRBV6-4,CASSDSGPQGRAEAFF,TGTGCCAGCAGTGACTCAGGCCCCCAGGGAAGGGCTGAAGCTTTCTTT
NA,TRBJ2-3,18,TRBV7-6,CASSPTPRMGDCTDTQYF,TGTGCCAGCAGCCCTACCCCCCGAATGGGAGACTGCACAGATACGCAGTATTTT
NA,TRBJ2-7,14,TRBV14,CASSQGQGVDEQYF,TGTGCCAGCAGCCAAGGGCAGGGCGTGGACGAGCAGTACTTC
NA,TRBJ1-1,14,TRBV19,CASIPGPRGTEAFF,TGTGCCAGTATACCGGGACCCCGTGGGACTGAAGCTTTCTTT
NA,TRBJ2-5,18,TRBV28,CASSLSLSGDQRRETQYF,TGTGCCAGCAGTTTATCCCTCTCAGGGGACCAAAGGAGAGAGACCCAGTACTTC
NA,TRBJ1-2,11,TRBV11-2,CASGPAKGYTF,TGTGCCAGCGGGCCTGCTAAGGGCTACACCTTC
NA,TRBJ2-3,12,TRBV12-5,CASASPPDTQYF,TGTGCTAGTGCCAGCCCCCCAGATACGCAGTATTTT